This TCR beta chain was obtained from a study of blood T cell repertoires in COVID-19. Study summary: The cDNA or gDNA used as material had been derived from T cells, B-cell-depleted T cells, or PBMCs.

The germline V gene has CDR1 SGHRS and CDR2 YFSETQ. The CDR3 extends over 18 amino acids. The V segment lost 4 bases and the J segment 2 bases; nucleotides outside the gene matches: 7. In the authors' methods: Cell counts per sample came from amplifying reference gene primers. The data were produced by immunoSEQ multiplex PCR, yet TCRdb's version contains in-frame clones alone and is incomplete. The DNA was the basis for D and trimming; V, J and clone size are from that table. The sample yields about 160,000 clones, approximately 86% seen once. This sequence originates from a woman of 80 years or more with active or convalescent COVID-19. V usage is TRBV5-1 and J usage is TRBJ2-1; 15 bases fit TRBD2. Sequencing used peripheral blood. This CDR3 reads CASSIAWTSGRAYNEQFF. DNA of the CDR3: TGCGCCAGCAGCATTGCCTGGACTAGCGGGAGGGCCTACAATGAGCAGTTCTTC.